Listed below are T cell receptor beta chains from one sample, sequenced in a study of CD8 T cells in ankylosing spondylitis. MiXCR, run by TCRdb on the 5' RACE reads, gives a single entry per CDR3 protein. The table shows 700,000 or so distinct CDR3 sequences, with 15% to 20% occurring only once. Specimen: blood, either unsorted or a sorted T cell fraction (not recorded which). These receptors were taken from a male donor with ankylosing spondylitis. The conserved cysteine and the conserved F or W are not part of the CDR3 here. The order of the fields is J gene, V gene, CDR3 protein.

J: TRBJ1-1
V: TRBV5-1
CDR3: ASRETAGIDTEAF

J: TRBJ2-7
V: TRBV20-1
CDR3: SAPRGTIPYEQY

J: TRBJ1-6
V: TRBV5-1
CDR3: ASSLGGDLAPLH

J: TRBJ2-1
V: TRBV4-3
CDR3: ASSQDWSYNEQF

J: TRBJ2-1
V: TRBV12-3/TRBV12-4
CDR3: ASSLGVADEQF

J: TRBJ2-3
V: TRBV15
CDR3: ATSPTDYRASTDTQY

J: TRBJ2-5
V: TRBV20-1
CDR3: SAPPEAAETQY

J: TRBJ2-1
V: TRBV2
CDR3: ASSSVDEQF

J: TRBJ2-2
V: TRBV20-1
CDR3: SATPVEGLNTGELF

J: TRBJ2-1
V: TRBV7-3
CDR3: ASSLSGTGIHEQF

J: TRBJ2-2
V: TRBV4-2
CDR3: ASTKTTSVNTGELF

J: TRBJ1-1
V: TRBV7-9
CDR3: ASSLERGGANTEAF

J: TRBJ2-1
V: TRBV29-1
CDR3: SVEDRDRGAYNEQF

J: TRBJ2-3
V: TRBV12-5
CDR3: ASGFSRGDESTDTQY

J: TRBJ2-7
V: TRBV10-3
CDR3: AISDPGLAAYEQY

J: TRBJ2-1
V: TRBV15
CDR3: ATRGGGSYNEQF

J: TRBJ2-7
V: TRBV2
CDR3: ASGGTPGLAGSYEQY

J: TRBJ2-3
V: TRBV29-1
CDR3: SIRTGRGTDTQY

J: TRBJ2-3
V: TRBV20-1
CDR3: SALKGVDTQY

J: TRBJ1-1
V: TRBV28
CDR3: ASSRGPNWEAF

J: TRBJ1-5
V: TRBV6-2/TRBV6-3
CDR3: ASSQPRTGWQRDQPQH

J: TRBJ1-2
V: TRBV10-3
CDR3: AISEVIGPAANYGYT

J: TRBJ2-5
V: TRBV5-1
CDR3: ASSLEGGVKETQY

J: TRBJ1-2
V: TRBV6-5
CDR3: ASSFWLGQPYGYT

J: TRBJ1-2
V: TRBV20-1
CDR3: SARASRIGYT

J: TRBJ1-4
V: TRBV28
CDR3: ASQGSFNEKLF

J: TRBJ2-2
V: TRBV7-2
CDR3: ASRPLRDFKGTGELF

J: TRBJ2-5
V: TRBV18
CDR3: ASGSGRWETQY

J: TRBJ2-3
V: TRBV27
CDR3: ASSPGQGPSTDTQY

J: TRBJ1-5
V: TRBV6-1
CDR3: ASSATGDNQPQH

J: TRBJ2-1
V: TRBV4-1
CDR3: ASSQPGGREDYNEQF

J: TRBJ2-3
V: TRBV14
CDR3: ASSPWRGGREDTQY

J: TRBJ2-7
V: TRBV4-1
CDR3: ASSQDQGSLSYEQY

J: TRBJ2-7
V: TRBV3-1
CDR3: ASSQEPGAAYEQY

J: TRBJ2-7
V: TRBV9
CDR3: ASSVLAGLSYEQY

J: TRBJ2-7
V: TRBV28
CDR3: ASSLQEFEQY

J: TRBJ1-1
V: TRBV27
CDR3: ASSPGQGIHLNTEAF

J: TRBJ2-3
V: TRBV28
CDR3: ASSPLGTLTDTQY

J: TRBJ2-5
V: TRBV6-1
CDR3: ASSEAWGVGETQY

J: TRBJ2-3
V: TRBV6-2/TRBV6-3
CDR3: ASKGDGTDTQY

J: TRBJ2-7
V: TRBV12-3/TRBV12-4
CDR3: ASSPQGTGVWAYEQY

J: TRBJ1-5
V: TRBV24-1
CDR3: ATSDRRDRGSPNQPQH

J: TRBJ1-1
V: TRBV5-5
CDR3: ASSPTLDRVTEAF

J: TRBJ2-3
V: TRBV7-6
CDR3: ASSLELAGADTQY

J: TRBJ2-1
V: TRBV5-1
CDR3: ASSLEPRHEQF

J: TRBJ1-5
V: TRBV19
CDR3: ASQDTFKGSNQPQH

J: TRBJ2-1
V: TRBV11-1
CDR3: ASSKERSTTLRSYNEQF

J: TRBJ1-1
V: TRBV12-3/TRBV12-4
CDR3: ASSLWAEAF

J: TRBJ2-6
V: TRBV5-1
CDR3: ASSLEERGTGANVLT

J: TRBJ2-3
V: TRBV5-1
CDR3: ASSLLGGGPVDTQY

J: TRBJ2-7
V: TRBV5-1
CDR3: ASRRNSDSYEQY

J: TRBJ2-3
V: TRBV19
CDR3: ASRGRGADTQY